This TCR beta chain was documented in a study of blood T cell repertoires in COVID-19. Here immunoSEQ multiplex PCR was the method, and the copy in TCRdb shows in-frame clones only, minus some. Of fewer than 250,000 clones detected, 92% appear once; the ten largest clones hold 0.65% to 0.85%. CDR3 length: 14 residues. Germline lookup yields CDR1 SGHRS and CDR2 YFSETQ. V lost 4 bases and J lost 5, with 13 bases in between. The genes are TRBV5-1 and TRBJ1-5; weak D call: TRBD1 (6 bases). Sequencing was performed on peripheral blood. The clonotype was recovered from a man in his 60s with COVID-19, enrolled during active disease. In DNA, the CDR3 is TGCGCCAGCAGCCCCGGACAGACATATCAGCCCCAGCATTTT. Protein product: CASSPGQTYQPQHF.